Shown below are 3 T cell receptor beta chains from a single sample sequenced in a study of CD8 T cells in ankylosing spondylitis. The study, taken as a whole, reports: Characteristic of ankylosing spondylitis blood, it appeared, was a TCR beta motif comprising fewer than 10 highly homologous variants.

TCRdb itself ran the 5' RACE reads through MiXCR, one entry per CDR3 protein. The data show about 440,000 distinct CDR3 sequences, with about a sixth seen just once and approximately 1% held by the top ten. These TCRs are of unknown antigen specificity. Sequencing was done on a sample of blood, either unsorted or a sorted T cell fraction (not recorded which). The receptors were gathered from a male donor with ankylosing spondylitis.

This clonotype was found a few times. The rearrangement links TRBV28 to TRBJ1-2, with D possibly being TRBD1 (6 bases). This CDR3 spans 13 amino acids. Trimming removed 3 bases from V and 4 bases from J, with 9 bases in between. Germline assignment: CDR1 MDHEN and CDR2 SYDVKM. The CDR3 DNA reads TGTGCCAGCAGTTTCCGGGGGCCCTATGGCTACACCTTC. Encoded protein: CASSFRGPYGYTF.

This clonotype was counted a few times. The chain links TRBV5-6 to TRBJ1-3; D gene unclear. The germline V gene encodes CDR1 SGHDT and CDR2 YYEEEE. The CDR3 runs 14 residues. The germline V and J ends were trimmed by 1 base and 4 bases, with 9 bases remaining between them. CDR3 loop: CASSLLSLGNTIYF. CDR3 nucleotides: TGTGCCAGCAGCTTGTTAAGTTTAGGAAACACCATATATTTT. The full variable domain, in which reference TRBV5-6 and TRBJ1-3 provide the parts outside the CDR3, is DAGVTQSPTHLIKTRGQQVTLRCSPKSGHDTVSWYQQALGQGPQFIFQYYEEEERQRGNFPDRFSGHQFPNYSSELNVNALLLGDSALYLCASSLLSLGNTIYFGEGSWLTVV.

This clonotype was seen many times. V is TRBV10-3 and J is TRBJ2-5; D remains ambiguous. The CDR3 has 14 amino acids. V lost 0 bases and J lost 2, with 7 bases in between. Germline CDR1 is ENHRY and CDR2 is SYGVKD. The CDR3 bases are TGTGCCATCAGTGAGTCGTGGATGCAAGAGACCCAGTACTTC. It is translated as CAISESWMQETQYF.